The 8 T cell receptor beta chains in this list originate from one sample, sequenced in a study of cytotoxic CD8 clonotypes in ibrutinib-treated CLL (dated by TCRdb to the early 2020s). The meaning of the sample's time point label: approximately twelve months on ibrutinib. Libraries were built with the immunoSEQ multiplex PCR assay. TCRdb carries this immuneACCESS record with in-frame sequences only. Its versions omit some clonotypes, under half of them owing to an unresolved V gene in the studies checked, with the rest unexplained. Within this sample are under 200,000 clones, with 81% of them counted one time only. Clones ranked in the top ten supply roughly 2% of the sample. The sequenced sample was PBMCs, obtained after 12 months of ibrutinib treatment. Source of these receptors: a human donor with chronic lymphocytic leukemia.

The chain uses TRBV9 and TRBJ1-2, with a weak D call TRBD1 (5 bases). The germline CDR1 and CDR2 sequences are SGDLS and YYNGEE. The CDR3 length is 16 residues. Trimming took 0 bases from V and 0 from J, leaving 12 bases between them. This CDR3 is CASSVGPGTANYGYTF. As DNA, the CDR3 is TGTGCCAGCAGCGTAGGCCCCGGGACGGCTAACTATGGCTACACCTTC. Filled out from reference TRBV9 and TRBJ1-2, the complete variable domain reads DSGVTQTPKHLITATGQRVTLRCSPRSGDLSVYWYQQSLDQGLQFLIQYYNGEERAKGNILERFSAQQFPDLHSELNLSSLELGDSALYFCASSVGPGTANYGYTFGSGTRLTVV.

V and J are TRBV6-5 and TRBJ2-5; D might be TRBD1 (5 bases). V gave up 4 bases and J gave up 2 bases, with 14 bases separating them. This CDR3 comprises 15 residues. Germline CDR1 reads MNHEY; CDR2 reads SVGAGI. In nucleotides, the CDR3 is TGTGCCAGCAGTTCAACGACAGCCGGACAAGAGACCCAGTACTTC. Translating it yields CASSSTTAGQETQYF.

This clone was counted between two and nine times. DNA of the CDR3: TGTGCCAGCAGTATGGACAGGGGCGGATCACCCCTCCACTTT. Translation gives CASSMDRGGSPLHF. The rearrangement links TRBV6-1 to TRBJ1-6; the match to TRBD1 covers 9 bases. Germline V gene sequence: CDR1 MNHNS, CDR2 SASEGT. The CDR3 runs to 14 residues. With 5 bases clipped from V and 10 bases from J, the junction kept 6 bases outside the gene matches.

V is TRBV5-1 and J is TRBJ2-7; TRBD2 agrees at 7 bases. This CDR3 comprises 15 residues. The J segment lost 1 base and the V segment lost 4 bases, leaving 8 bases of the junction unmatched. Germline V gene data show CDR1 as SGHRS and CDR2 as YFSETQ. CDR3 amino acids: CASSPGGTNSYEQYF. DNA of the CDR3: TGCGCCAGCAGCCCCGGGGGGACCAATTCCTACGAGCAGTACTTC.

This clone was counted a single time. The chain is built from TRBV5-6 and TRBJ2-3; 8 nucleotides agree with TRBD1. Per germline, CDR1 SGHDT and CDR2 YYEEEE. The ends lost 5 bases at V and 1 base at J; junction bases unmatched: 6. This CDR3 region has 15 residues. The CDR3 loop reads CASRPTGARTDTQYF. CDR3 coding DNA: TGTGCCAGCAGACCGACAGGGGCACGCACAGATACGCAGTATTTT.

The chain joins TRBV9 to TRBJ1-6; D call uncertain. Germline V CDR1 and CDR2: SGDLS, YYNGEE. The CDR3 runs 13 residues. Between the trimmed V and J ends, which lost 1 base and 7 bases, there was a span of 6 bases. The CDR3 DNA sequence: TGTGCCAGCAGCGTATCCTGGAATTCACCCCTCCACTTT. As protein: CASSVSWNSPLHF.

The chain couples TRBV18 to TRBJ2-5; TRBD2 matches 14 bases. V gave up 1 base and J gave up 4 bases; unmatched junction bases: 5. The CDR3 has 17 residues. Germline CDR1 reads KGHSH; CDR2 reads LQKENI. The CDR3 DNA reads TGTGCCAGCTCACCACGAGATGGGACTAGCGGGAGAGAGACCCAGTACTTC. Encoded protein: CASSPRDGTSGRETQYF.

This clone was observed a few times. V usage is TRBV19 and J usage is TRBJ1-1; D not certain. This CDR3 has 14 residues. Germline assignment: CDR1 LNHDA and CDR2 SQIVND (reference sequence). The V and J ends lost 0 bases and 8 bases respectively, with 13 bases between them. CDR3 coding DNA: TGTGCCAGTAGTATAGATCTTGGATACGGGGAAGCTTTCTTT. The encoded protein is CASSIDLGYGEAFF.